This T cell receptor beta chain stems from a study of cytomegalovirus exposure and HLA in healthy donors. Study information: The 120 validation repertoires, a later analysis reported, used the same platform as the approximately 670 repertoires from the first cohort.

Data came from immunoSEQ multiplex PCR; TCRdb stores just in-frame clones and leaves some out. The sample gives about 86,000 clones, approximately 93% of which show up once; roughly 0.65% is in the top ten. V gave up 7 bases and J gave up 4 bases; unmatched junction bases: 7. Per germline, CDR1 MNHEY and CDR2 SMNVEV (reference sequence). The CDR3 is 14 amino acids. The sample taken for sequencing was PBMCs. The sequence came from a man in his late teens or twenties in good health and CMV-seronegative. The chain uses TRBV27 and TRBJ2-5; 9 bases match TRBD1. The CDR3 sequence is CASKRPGQGETQYF. The CDR3 DNA reads TGTGCCAGCAAAAGACCGGGACAGGGAGAGACCCAGTACTTC.